Each of the 13 T cell receptor beta chains below was sequenced from the same sample in a study of regulatory T cells in long-lasting Graves disease. Regarding time point: newly diagnosed GD, antithyroid drugs for less than 3 months. Construction of the TCR library relied on RNA isolated from PBMCs. Arm-PCR of CDR3 regions and iRepertoire HTBI primers were the basis on which TCR beta libraries were built. TCRdb reprocessed the multiplex PCR reads with MiXCR, giving one entry per CDR3 protein. The table lists hundreds of thousands of distinct CDR3 sequences, approximately 16% of them singletons, with about 27% in the top ten. The sample was also reused in another study, on T cells in Graves' hyperthyroidism and ophthalmopathy.

The starting material was peripheral blood mononuclear cells (PBMCs), obtained at new diagnosis, from a patient treated with antithyroid drugs. These receptors originate from a middle-aged man with Graves disease.

Points on this clonotype: Sequence at one end of the junction differs from germline and may be a read error. This chain uses TRBV30 with TRBJ1-4; TRBD1 agrees at 8 bases. The CDR3 spans 15 residues. Germline loops: CDR1 GTSNPN, CDR2 SVGIG (reference sequence). The CDR3 protein is CVWNPGTGVNEKLFF. The CDR3 DNA sequence: TGTGTCTGGAACCCCGGGACAGGAGTTAATGAAAAACTGTTTTTT.

This clonotype was seen many times. V gene TRBV5-8 combines with J gene TRBJ2-3; tentatively, D is TRBD1 (6 bases). The length of the CDR3 is 14 residues. V lost 5 bases and J lost 4, with 14 bases in between. The V gene's germline CDR1 is SGHTS and CDR2 YDEGEE. CDR3 region: CASSTGMFADTQYF. The CDR3 DNA sequence: TGTGCCAGCAGTACAGGGATGTTCGCAGATACGCAGTATTTT.

This clonotype was recorded many times. J is TRBJ2-1 and V is TRBV5-1; TRBD2 matches 8 bases. The CDR3 has 14 residues. Germline V gene lookup returns CDR1 SGHRS and CDR2 YFSETQ. V was clipped by 4 bases and J by 9 bases; unmatched bases: 9. The CDR3 spells CASSLSGAFGEQFF. The DNA of the CDR3 is TGCGCCAGCAGCCTTAGCGGGGCGTTTGGTGAGCAGTTCTTC.

This clonotype was seen only a few times. V and J are TRBV7-2 and TRBJ1-2, with no clear D. Germline V gene data show CDR1 as SGHTA and CDR2 as FQGNSA. V was cut by 5 bases and J by 7 bases, with 14 bases left in between. The CDR3 spans 13 residues. CDR3 in DNA: TGTGCCAGCAGCGCTTATGGCCGAGGTGGCTACACCTTC. The encoded protein is CASSAYGRGGYTF.

The table lists this clonotype with many counts. The chain combines TRBV5-4 with TRBJ1-1; D is undetermined. The CDR3 has 16 residues. V was trimmed by 0 bases and J by 1 base, leaving 13 bases between them. Germline V gene sequence: CDR1 SGHNT, CDR2 YYREEE (reference sequence). CDR3 DNA: TGTGCCAGCAGCTTGGTAGGCGGAGACTCGAACACTGAAGCTTTCTTT. This encodes CASSLVGGDSNTEAFF.

To note about this clonotype: A much larger clone is a single base away; this may be a read error. The chain is built from TRBV5-1 and TRBJ2-7; TRBD2 matches 12 bases. J lost 7 bases, V lost 6 bases, and 8 bases had no gene match. Germline V gene data show CDR1 as SGHRS and CDR2 as YFSETQ. The CDR3 totals 14 residues. The CDR3 spells CASTRTSGDNEQYF. CDR3 in DNA: TGCGCCAGCACCAGGACTAGCGGGGACAATGAGCAGTACTTC.

As regards this clonotype: The junction departs from the called germline gene at one end, perhaps through a read error. The chain combines TRBV6-2 or TRBV6-3 with TRBJ1-4, with TRBD1 identical over 7 bases. In germline, CDR1 is MNHEY, CDR2 SVGEGT. The CDR3 is made up of 17 amino acids. CDR3: CARRGVSRMAANEKLFF. As DNA, the CDR3 is TGTGCCCGCAGGGGGGTTTCGAGGATGGCGGCTAATGAAAAACTGTTTTTT.

This clonotype was recorded many times. V is TRBV9 and J is TRBJ2-3; TRBD2 matches at 8 bases. Germline V gives CDR1 SGDLS, CDR2 YYNGEE. The ends lost 6 bases at V and 2 bases at J; junction bases unmatched: 5. This CDR3 region has 14 residues. The CDR3 loop reads CASKAGGNTDTQYF. CDR3 coding DNA: TGTGCCAGCAAGGCGGGGGGTAACACAGATACGCAGTATTTT.

This clonotype was counted many times. The rearrangement uses TRBV2 and TRBJ1-5, with TRBD1 matching 8 bases. The germline V gene has CDR1 SNHLY and CDR2 FYNNEI. J gave up 3 bases and V 1 base, and 5 bases lay outside the gene matches. CDR3 length: 16 residues. The CDR3 region has the DNA TGTGCCAGCAGTGAAGGGCCGGGACAGGTCAATCAGCCCCAGCATTTT. Translating it yields CASSEGPGQVNQPQHF.

This clonotype was counted a few times. The chain recombines TRBV29-1 with TRBJ2-7; 7 bases align to TRBD2. The germline CDR1 and CDR2 sequences are SQVTM and ANQGSEA. The CDR3 sequence is 15 residues long. Trimming took 4 bases from V and 3 from J; bases not matched to a gene: 12. The CDR3, as DNA: TGCAGCGTTGTCGGTGCTGCGGGGGATTTCTACGAGCAGTACTTC. Its translation is CSVVGAAGDFYEQYF.

As for this clonotype: A read error may explain this, as a much larger clone is one base away. The rearrangement joins TRBV20-1 to TRBJ2-7; 9 nucleotides agree with TRBD1. The CDR3 loop spans 16 amino acids. The V gene end was trimmed by 3 bases and the J gene end by 7 bases; junction bases not matched to a gene: 16. Germline assignment: CDR1 DFQATT and CDR2 SNEGSKA (reference sequence). This CDR3 reads CSASTTGTGTYNEQYF. DNA for the CDR3: TGCAGTGCTAGTACTACCGGGACAGGGACCTACAATGAGCAGTACTTC.

This clonotype was counted only a few times. The chain joins TRBV19 to TRBJ2-3; perhaps TRBD1 as D (6 bases). The CDR3 is 14 amino acids. V lost 6 bases and J 4 bases, leaving 14 bases between the germline ends. Germline CDR1 reads LNHDA; CDR2 reads SQIVND (reference sequence). CDR3 loop: CASSTGFISDTQYF. CDR3 nucleotide sequence: TGTGCCAGTAGCACAGGGTTTATTTCAGATACGCAGTATTTT. The entire variable domain, with the rest obtained from reference TRBV19 and TRBJ2-3, is as follows: DGGITQSPKYLFRKEGQNVTLSCEQNLNHDAMYWYRQDPGQGLRLIYYSQIVNDFQKGDIAEGYSVSREKKESFPLTVTSAQKNPTAFYLCASSTGFISDTQYFGPGTRLTVL.

This clonotype was found many times. The chain carries TRBV12-3 or TRBV12-4 and TRBJ2-1; 10 bases align to TRBD2. The CDR3 spans 16 residues. J was trimmed by 1 base and V by 3 bases; bases with no gene match: 3. The CDR3 coding sequence is TGTGCCAGCAGTTTGGCTAGCGGGGGTTCCTACAATGAGCAGTTCTTC. Translation gives CASSLASGGSYNEQFF.